Listed below are T cell receptor beta chains from one sample, sequenced in a study of T cell changes during pregnancy in multiple sclerosis. Data came from immunoSEQ multiplex PCR; TCRdb stores just in-frame clones and leaves some out. Of roughly 86,000 clones listed, approximately 92% are singletons. The sample consisted of peripheral blood, taken in the first trimester of pregnancy. Receptors originate from a female donor with multiple sclerosis, enrolled in a pregnancy study. CDR3s include the opening cysteine and the closing phenylalanine or tryptophan. The D gene is left open where the match is weak. For some rows the clone size is stated as once, few or many, or as a class when expanded; others skip it.

V: TRBV18; J: TRBJ2-1; D: .; size: .; DNA: TGTGCCAGCTCGACACAGGGCAATTCGGAGCAGTTCTTC; CDR3: CASSTQGNSEQFF
V: TRBV7-7; J: TRBJ1-5; D: TRBD1; size: .; DNA: TGTGCCAGAAGAAGGGGGCATAGCAATCAGCCCCAGCATTTT; CDR3: CARRRGHSNQPQHF
V: TRBV6-6; J: TRBJ2-2; D: .; size: .; DNA: TGTGCCAGCTCCGAGACAGTTACAACCGGGGAGCTGTTTTTT; CDR3: CASSETVTTGELFF
V: TRBV7-6; J: TRBJ2-7; D: .; size: .; DNA: TGTGCCAGCAGCCTATTGCAGGGTGGCGGCTACGAGCAGTACTTC; CDR3: CASSLLQGGGYEQYF
V: TRBV4-1; J: TRBJ2-6; D: TRBD1; size: .; DNA: TGCGCCAGCAGCCAGGGCGGGCTCGGACAGGGGGCAGCTGGGGCCAACGTCCTGACTTTC; CDR3: CASSQGGLGQGAAGANVLTF
V: TRBV7-2; J: TRBJ2-2; D: TRBD2; size: .; DNA: TGTGCCAGCAGCTCACGACTAGCGGGAGGCCCCGGGGAGCTGTTTTTT; CDR3: CASSSRLAGGPGELFF
V: TRBV6-1; J: TRBJ2-1; D: .; size: .; DNA: TGTGCCAGCAGTGAGGGGGGACAGTTTACCTACAATGAGCAGTTCTTC; CDR3: CASSEGGQFTYNEQFF
V: TRBV19; J: TRBJ2-7; D: .; size: .; DNA: TGTGCCAGTAGTATTGGACTTAGCTACGAGCAGTACTTC; CDR3: CASSIGLSYEQYF
V: TRBV19; J: TRBJ1-1; D: .; size: .; DNA: TGTGCCAGTAGTATAGGGGCTGGAAGCACTGAAGCTTTCTTT; CDR3: CASSIGAGSTEAFF
V: TRBV2; J: TRBJ1-2; D: TRBD1; size: .; DNA: TGTGCCAGCCTGAGTGGGACAGGGAATGGCTACACCTTC; CDR3: CASLSGTGNGYTF
V: TRBV9; J: TRBJ2-7; D: .; size: .; DNA: TGTGCCAGCAGCGTAAAGAGGGAAATCTCCTACGAGCAGTACTTC; CDR3: CASSVKREISYEQYF
V: TRBV9; J: TRBJ2-3; D: TRBD2; size: .; DNA: TGTGCCAGCAGCCCCAGACTAGCGGGACCAAACCCTGAGGGTATCGATACGCAGTATTTT; CDR3: CASSPRLAGPNPEGIDTQYF
V: TRBV5-1; J: TRBJ2-2; D: TRBD2; size: .; DNA: TGCGCCAGCAGCGCGGGACTAGTAGGGGAGCTGTTTTTT; CDR3: CASSAGLVGELFF
V: TRBV7-2; J: TRBJ1-3; D: .; size: .; DNA: TGTGCCAGCAGCTTAGTAGCAGGGTTTGGAAACACCATATATTTT; CDR3: CASSLVAGFGNTIYF
V: TRBV5-6; J: TRBJ2-5; D: TRBD2; size: .; DNA: TGTGCCAGCAGCTTGCTCGGGCGGGAGGCCTTCCAAGAGACCCAGTACTTC; CDR3: CASSLLGREAFQETQYF
V: TRBV28; J: TRBJ1-2; D: .; size: .; DNA: TGTGCCAGCAGTTTACAGGCCTATGGCTACACCTTC; CDR3: CASSLQAYGYTF
V: TRBV6-6; J: TRBJ2-3; D: TRBD2; size: .; DNA: TGTGCCAGCACCGGACTAGCGCTCACAGATACGCAGTATTTT; CDR3: CASTGLALTDTQYF
V: TRBV18; J: TRBJ2-3; D: TRBD2; size: .; DNA: TGTGCCAGCTCACAAACTAGCGGGAGTACCACAGATACGCAGTATTTT; CDR3: CASSQTSGSTTDTQYF
V: TRBV27; J: TRBJ2-5; D: .; size: .; DNA: TGTGCCAGCAAGGGGTGGATACAAGAGACCCAGTACTTC; CDR3: CASKGWIQETQYF
V: TRBV2; J: TRBJ1-1; D: .; size: .; DNA: TGTGCCGGCAGGCCAGGGCGGGGAACGAACACTGAAGCTTTCTTT; CDR3: CAGRPGRGTNTEAFF
V: TRBV10-3; J: TRBJ2-2; D: TRBD1; size: .; DNA: TGTGCCATCAGTGAGTGGACAGGGGCCGGGGAGCTGTTTTTT; CDR3: CAISEWTGAGELFF
V: TRBV28; J: TRBJ2-7; D: .; size: .; DNA: TGTGCCAGCAGTCTACCACTAGCCTACGAGCAGTACTTC; CDR3: CASSLPLAYEQYF
V: TRBV4-2; J: TRBJ2-3; D: TRBD1; size: .; DNA: TGTGCCAGCAGCCAAAACGGACGGGACAGGGGCACAGATACGCAGTATTTT; CDR3: CASSQNGRDRGTDTQYF
V: TRBV27; J: TRBJ2-7; D: TRBD2; size: .; DNA: TGTGCCAGCAGGGGGGGGACTAGCGGGAGTTACGAGCAGTACTTC; CDR3: CASRGGTSGSYEQYF
V: TRBV28; J: TRBJ1-5; D: TRBD1; size: .; DNA: TGTGCCAGCAGTTTGTCCAGGGGGCTTGCTTTTAATCAGCCCCAGCATTTT; CDR3: CASSLSRGLAFNQPQHF
V: TRBV19; J: TRBJ1-1; D: TRBD1; size: .; DNA: TGTGCCAGTAGTAGGGGGACAGGAAGATTGAACACTGAAGCTTTCTTT; CDR3: CASSRGTGRLNTEAFF
V: TRBV21-1; J: TRBJ2-6; D: .; size: .; DNA: TGTGCCAGCAGCATGGGAGGCAGGGACAGGGAGTTCTCTGGGGCCAACGTCCTGACTTTC; CDR3: CASSMGGRDREFSGANVLTF
V: TRBV4-2; J: TRBJ2-3; D: TRBD2; size: .; DNA: TGTGCCAGCAGCCAAGAACCCCGGCCTAGCGGGAAGACAGATACGCAGTATTTT; CDR3: CASSQEPRPSGKTDTQYF
V: TRBV9; J: TRBJ1-2; D: .; size: .; DNA: TGTGCCAGCAGCGTAGGGACAGACTATGGCTACACCTTC; CDR3: CASSVGTDYGYTF
V: TRBV28; J: TRBJ2-7; D: TRBD2; size: .; DNA: TGTGCCAGCAGTAGCGGGGCGAGGGCTCCCTCCGGGATATACGAGCAGTACTTC; CDR3: CASSSGARAPSGIYEQYF
V: TRBV5-6; J: TRBJ2-5; D: .; size: .; DNA: TGTGCCAGCAGAACGTTGGGGGGGACCCAGTACTTC; CDR3: CASRTLGGTQYF
V: TRBV19; J: TRBJ1-1; D: .; size: .; DNA: TGTGCCAGTAGCCAATACACTGAAGCTTTCTTT; CDR3: CASSQYTEAFF
V: TRBV7-8; J: TRBJ2-1; D: TRBD2; size: .; DNA: TGTGCCAGCAGCTTAGCTGGACTAGCGGCGTACAATGAGCAGTTCTTC; CDR3: CASSLAGLAAYNEQFF
V: TRBV29-1; J: TRBJ2-7; D: TRBD1; size: .; DNA: TGCAGCGTTGAAGGGTGGGACAGGGGGTCCTACGAGCAGTACTTC; CDR3: CSVEGWDRGSYEQYF
V: TRBV28; J: TRBJ2-5; D: TRBD2; size: .; DNA: TGTGCCAGCAGTTTTCGACTAGCGGGAGGAACCCCCCAAGAGACCCAGTACTTC; CDR3: CASSFRLAGGTPQETQYF
V: TRBV30; J: TRBJ1-5; D: .; size: .; DNA: TGTGCCTGGAGTGACAACGCGGGGAATCGCAATCAGCCCCAGCATTTT; CDR3: CAWSDNAGNRNQPQHF
V: TRBV9; J: TRBJ1-1; D: .; size: .; DNA: TGTGCCAGCAGCGTCTCAGGGGCGAACACTGAAGCTTTCTTT; CDR3: CASSVSGANTEAFF
V: TRBV7-6; J: TRBJ2-7; D: TRBD1; size: .; DNA: TGTGCCAGCAGCTCGAATCCGGGACAGAACTACGAGCAGTACTTC; CDR3: CASSSNPGQNYEQYF
V: TRBV28; J: TRBJ1-4; D: .; size: .; DNA: TGTGCCAGCAGTTTAATGAGCCCGATTGCAACTAATGAAAAACTGTTTTTT; CDR3: CASSLMSPIATNEKLFF
V: TRBV10-1; J: TRBJ2-6; D: .; size: .; DNA: TGCGCCAGCAGTGGGCCCTGGGGGCCCCCTGGGGCCAACGTCCTGACTTTC; CDR3: CASSGPWGPPGANVLTF
V: TRBV28; J: TRBJ2-4; D: TRBD1; size: .; DNA: TGTGCCAGCAGTTACCCAGGGGGCAACGCAGACATTCAGTACTTC; CDR3: CASSYPGGNADIQYF
V: TRBV5-4; J: TRBJ2-7; D: TRBD1; size: .; DNA: TGTGCCAGCAGCCCCGGACAGGGCCCCTACGAGCAGTACTTC; CDR3: CASSPGQGPYEQYF
V: TRBV4-3; J: TRBJ1-4; D: .; size: .; DNA: TGCGCCAGCAGCCAAGATAGGGGGTCTAATGAAAAACTGTTTTTT; CDR3: CASSQDRGSNEKLFF
V: TRBV7-9; J: TRBJ2-5; D: TRBD2; size: .; DNA: TGTGCCAGCAGTACCCTAGCGGAAGAGACCCAGTACTTC; CDR3: CASSTLAEETQYF
V: TRBV29-1; J: TRBJ1-3; D: .; size: .; DNA: TGCAGCGCCCAAAGTCTCCCGGGTTACACCATATATTTT; CDR3: CSAQSLPGYTIYF
V: TRBV27; J: TRBJ2-3; D: TRBD2; size: .; DNA: TGTGCCAGCAGTTTATTTCGCGGGGGAACAGATACGCAGTATTTT; CDR3: CASSLFRGGTDTQYF
V: TRBV5-1; J: TRBJ1-1; D: .; size: .; DNA: TGCGCCAGCAGCCCCTGGGGCGGGAACACTGAAGCTTTCTTT; CDR3: CASSPWGGNTEAFF
V: TRBV6-6; J: TRBJ2-6; D: .; size: few; DNA: TGTGCCAGCAGGGGGGCAGGGGTAGGGGCCAACGTCCTGACTTTC; CDR3: CASRGAGVGANVLTF
V: TRBV5-8; J: TRBJ1-5; D: .; size: .; DNA: TGTGCCAGCAGCTTGAAGGGACTGAACTATCAGCCCCAGCATTTT; CDR3: CASSLKGLNYQPQHF
V: TRBV6-6; J: TRBJ2-3; D: .; size: .; DNA: TGTGCCAGCACGGAGGCAGGCACAGATACGCAGTATTTT; CDR3: CASTEAGTDTQYF
V: TRBV19; J: TRBJ2-3; D: TRBD2; size: .; DNA: TGTGCCAGTAGTATAAGTCTAGCGGGAGGGCCAGATACGCAGTATTTT; CDR3: CASSISLAGGPDTQYF
V: TRBV14; J: TRBJ1-1; D: .; size: .; DNA: TGTGCCAGCAGCCAAGAGTTGTTATCACGTAGGAACACTGAAGCTTTCTTT; CDR3: CASSQELLSRRNTEAFF
V: TRBV28; J: TRBJ2-7; D: .; size: once; DNA: TGTGCAGTTCGGGGGTTCTTGGGGTACTCCTACGAGCAGTACTTC; CDR3: CAVRGFLGYSYEQYF
V: TRBV19; J: TRBJ2-3; D: TRBD1; size: once; DNA: TGTGCCAGTACCGGGGACAGGGAATCTCCAGATACGCAGTATTTT; CDR3: CASTGDRESPDTQYF
V: TRBV13; J: TRBJ2-7; D: .; size: once; DNA: TGTGCCAGCAGCCAGGGCAAGGGCGAGCAGTACTTC; CDR3: CASSQGKGEQYF